The TCR beta chain described here comes from a study of blood T cells in healthy people across ages. General study points: Compared with aged donors, long-lived donors showed fewer expanded clones, suggesting selection. Older age coincided with a roughly linear decline in TCR beta diversity per million T cells.

The ends lost 2 bases at V and 7 bases at J; junction bases unmatched: 4. CDR1 and CDR2 from the germline V gene are ENHRY and SYGVKD. This CDR3 has 14 amino acids. The sample holds a few counts of this clonotype. Its antigen is undetermined. A second PCR of 7 to 11 cycles used a sample-barcoded 5' primer and a J-beta primer mix. TCRdb fed the 5' RACE reads into MiXCR, producing one record per CDR3 protein. The sample consists of hundreds of thousands of distinct CDR3 sequences, more than 20% of them appearing once. This sample was shared with a second study, whose subject was T cells of mothers and their children. From that study: The second PCR used the M1S primer, and this primer added sample barcodes and 2-4 random nucleotides.

The material sequenced was blood. This clonotype was obtained from a boy between 10 and 17 years old in good health. The V gene is TRBV10-3, the J gene TRBJ2-3, with TRBD2 matching 9 bases. The CDR3, as DNA: TGTGCCATCAGTGAGCCTAGCGGGGACAATACGCAGTATTTT. It codes for CAISEPSGDNTQYF.